The rows below give T cell receptor beta chains drawn from one sample of a study of T cell repertoires in cytomegalovirus infection. TCRdb ran MiXCR on the reads and lists one entry per CDR3 protein. Of about 240,000 distinct CDR3 sequences in the sample, roughly 12% were seen once. Sequenced input: PBMCs. The receptors stem from a human donor in good health (CMV status not recorded). Some clones in this sample may be carry-over from other donors' samples. The CDR3 runs from the conserved cysteine through the conserved F or W. Fields, in order: CDR3 DNA, CDR3 protein, V gene, J gene, D gene, clone size. A D gene is named only where the DNA matches it firmly. Only some rows state a clone size, as once, few, many or a class for expanded clones.

DNA: TGTGCCAGCAGCCAGGGGGGGCTAGCGGGCCAAGAGACCCAGTACTTC; CDR3: CASSQGGLAGQETQYF; V: TRBV7-2; J: TRBJ2-5; D: .; size: many
DNA: TGTGCCAGCAGTTCCCCTGGGGGTGGTGGGACTGAAGCTTTCTTT; CDR3: CASSSPGGGGTEAFF; V: TRBV6-2/TRBV6-3; J: TRBJ1-1; D: .; size: many
DNA: TGTGCCAGCAGCTCTGACAGAGCGGAGACCCAGTACTTC; CDR3: CASSSDRAETQYF; V: TRBV5-5; J: TRBJ2-5; D: .; size: few
DNA: TGTGCCAGCAGCTCGACTAGCTCCTACGAGCAGTACTTC; CDR3: CASSSTSSYEQYF; V: TRBV7-8; J: TRBJ2-7; D: .; size: many
DNA: TGTGCCAGCAGCCTTAGCGGGGGGGAGGTGACAGATACGCAGTATTTT; CDR3: CASSLSGGEVTDTQYF; V: TRBV7-3; J: TRBJ2-3; D: TRBD2; size: many
DNA: TGTGCCAGCAGCTTGATGCGGCAGCCCCAAGAGACCCAGTACTTC; CDR3: CASSLMRQPQETQYF; V: TRBV7-2; J: TRBJ2-5; D: .; size: .
DNA: TGTGCCAGCCGGAGGGGTTTAAGTGTCACTGAAGCTTTCTTT; CDR3: CASRRGLSVTEAFF; V: TRBV27; J: TRBJ1-1; D: .; size: many
DNA: TGTGCCAGCAGCCCTAGCGGGGGGTCCTACAATGAGCAGTTCTTC; CDR3: CASSPSGGSYNEQFF; V: TRBV7-3; J: TRBJ2-1; D: TRBD2; size: many
DNA: TGTGCCAGTAATCAGGGGATGACGGGCACCGGGGAGCTGTTTTTT; CDR3: CASNQGMTGTGELFF; V: TRBV19; J: TRBJ2-2; D: .; size: .
DNA: TGCGCCAGCAGTCTTCAGGGGGGAAGCACCGGGGAGCTGTTTTTT; CDR3: CASSLQGGSTGELFF; V: TRBV23-1; J: TRBJ2-2; D: .; size: few
DNA: TGCAGTGGGACTAGCGGGGGGGGTAGCACAGATACGCAGTATTTT; CDR3: CSGTSGGGSTDTQYF; V: TRBV20-1; J: TRBJ2-3; D: TRBD2; size: .
DNA: TGTGCCAGCAGTTTACAGGGGGCCTACAATGAGCAGTTCTTC; CDR3: CASSLQGAYNEQFF; V: TRBV6-2/TRBV6-3; J: TRBJ2-1; D: TRBD1; size: .
DNA: TGTGCCAGCAGCCAAGGACGGACGGCGATTGAGCCGTACTTC; CDR3: CASSQGRTAIEPYF; V: TRBV3-1; J: TRBJ2-5; D: .; size: .
DNA: TGCAGTGTCAGAAAGGGTGGGGCTACCATCTCTGGAAACACCATATATTTT; CDR3: CSVRKGGATISGNTIYF; V: TRBV20-1; J: TRBJ1-3; D: .; size: few
DNA: TGTGCCAGCAGTGACGGGGGACTCGGGGAGCTGTTTTTT; CDR3: CASSDGGLGELFF; V: TRBV25-1; J: TRBJ2-2; D: .; size: few
DNA: TGTGCTAGTGCCTTCGACCCGGACACTGAAGCTTTCTTT; CDR3: CASAFDPDTEAFF; V: TRBV12-5; J: TRBJ1-1; D: .; size: .
DNA: TGTGCCAGCAGCTCCTGGGCAGACCTCGGAGGCTATTTGTACGAGCAGTACTTC; CDR3: CASSSWADLGGYLYEQYF; V: TRBV7-9; J: TRBJ2-7; D: .; size: .